The following is a T cell receptor (beta chain) sequence with its context. Its antigen is not known. The method was immunoSEQ multiplex PCR; TCRdb's version includes in-frame clones alone and lacks a portion of them. The repertoire holds roughly 12,000 clones, with more than 85% as singletons. Conventional CD4+ T cells were sorted from blood as CD25-low CD127-high cells. These data are taken from a study of regulatory and conventional T cells in RAG deficiency. Study-level points and caveats: Shannon entropy fell and Simpson indices rose in RAG-deficient patients. Treg unique TCR beta sequences were about 92-fold fewer in Omenn syndrome and CID/AS patients than controls. Patient subsets had shorter CDR3s; Omenn Treg-Tconv overlap exceeded 80%.

V was pared by 1 base and J by 3 bases, with 12 bases between. The CDR3 consists of 16 residues. CDR1 is MNHNY and CDR2 is SVGAGI in the germline V gene (reference sequence). Another study also made use of these data, one on regulatory T cells. From that report: The primer mix had 52 TRBV and 13 TRBJ primers.

Sequencing was done on a sample of CD4+ effector T cells sorted from blood. This clonotype was sampled from a human donor in good health. V gene TRBV6-6 combines with J gene TRBJ2-2; D is ambiguous. The CDR3 DNA is TGTGCCAGCAGTTACTTGGGGTTGGGATACACCGGGGAGCTGTTTTTT. Its protein is CASSYLGLGYTGELFF.